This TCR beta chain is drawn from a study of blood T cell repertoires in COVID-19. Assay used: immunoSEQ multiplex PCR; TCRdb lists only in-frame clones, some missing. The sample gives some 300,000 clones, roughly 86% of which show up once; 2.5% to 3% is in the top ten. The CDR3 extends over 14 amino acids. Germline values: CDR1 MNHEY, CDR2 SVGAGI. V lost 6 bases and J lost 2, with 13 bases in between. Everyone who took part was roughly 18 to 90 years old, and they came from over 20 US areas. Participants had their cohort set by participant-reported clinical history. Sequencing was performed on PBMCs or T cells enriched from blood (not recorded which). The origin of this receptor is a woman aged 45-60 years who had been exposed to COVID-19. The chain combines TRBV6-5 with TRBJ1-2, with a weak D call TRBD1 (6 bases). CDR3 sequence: CASRDGQYNYGYTF. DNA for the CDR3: TGTGCCAGCAGAGATGGACAGTACAACTATGGCTACACCTTC.